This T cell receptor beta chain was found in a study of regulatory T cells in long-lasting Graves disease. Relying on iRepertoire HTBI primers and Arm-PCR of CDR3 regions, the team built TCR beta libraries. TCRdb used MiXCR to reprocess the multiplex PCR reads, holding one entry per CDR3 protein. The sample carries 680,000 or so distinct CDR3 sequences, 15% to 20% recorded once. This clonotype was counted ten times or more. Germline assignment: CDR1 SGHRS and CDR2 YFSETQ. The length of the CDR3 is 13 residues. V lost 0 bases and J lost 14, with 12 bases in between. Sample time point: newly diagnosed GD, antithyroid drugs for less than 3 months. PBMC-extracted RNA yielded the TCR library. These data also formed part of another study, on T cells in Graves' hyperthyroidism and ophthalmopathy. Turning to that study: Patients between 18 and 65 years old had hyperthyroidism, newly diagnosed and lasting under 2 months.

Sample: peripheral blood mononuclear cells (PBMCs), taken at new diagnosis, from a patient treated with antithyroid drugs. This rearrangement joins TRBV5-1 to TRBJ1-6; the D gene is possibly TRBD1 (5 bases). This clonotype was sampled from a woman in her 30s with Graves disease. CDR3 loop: CASSLVPSQALHF. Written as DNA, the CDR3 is TGCGCCAGCAGCTTGGTGCCCTCACAGGCCCTCCACTTT.